This entry features one T cell receptor (beta chain) sequence. The data stem from a study of cytomegalovirus exposure and HLA in healthy donors. V lost 2 bases and J lost 7; bases outside the gene matches: 6. The CDR3 is made up of 15 amino acids. Germline V CDR1 and CDR2: MNHNY, SVGAGI (reference sequence). Vbeta (60) and Jbeta (13) primers were used in the PCR. Method: immunoSEQ multiplex PCR; TCRdb's copy keeps in-frame clones and lacks some. Here the sample spans 150,000 to 200,000 clones, 65% to 85% being singletons. Sequencing input: PBMCs. The chain is built from TRBV6-6 and TRBJ2-1, with 9 nucleotides matching TRBD2. The TCR sequence derives from a man aged 35 to 55 in good health and CMV-seropositive. CDR3 DNA: TGTGCCAGCAGTTACGGGGCGGGGGGGCTAAATGAGCAGTTCTTC. Translation gives CASSYGAGGLNEQFF.